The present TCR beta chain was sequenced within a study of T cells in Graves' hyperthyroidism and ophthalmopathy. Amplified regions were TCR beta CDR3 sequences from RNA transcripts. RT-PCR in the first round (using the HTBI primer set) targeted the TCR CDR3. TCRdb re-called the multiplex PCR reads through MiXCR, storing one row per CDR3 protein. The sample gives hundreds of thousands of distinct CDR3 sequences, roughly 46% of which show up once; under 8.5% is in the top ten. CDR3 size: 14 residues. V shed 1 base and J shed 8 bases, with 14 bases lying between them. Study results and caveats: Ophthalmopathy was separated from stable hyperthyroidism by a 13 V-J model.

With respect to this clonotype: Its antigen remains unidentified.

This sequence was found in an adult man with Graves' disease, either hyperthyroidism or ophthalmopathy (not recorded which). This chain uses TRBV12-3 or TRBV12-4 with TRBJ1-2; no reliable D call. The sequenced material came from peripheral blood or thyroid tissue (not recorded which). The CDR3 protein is CASSLDSQTRGYTF. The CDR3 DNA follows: TGTGCCAGCAGTTTAGATAGTCAGACTCGCGGCTACACCTTC.